The clone carrying this T cell receptor (beta chain) was recorded once. Its target is not known. Pooling was applied to second doses at about 4 or about 12 weeks. The germline CDR1 and CDR2 sequences are GTSNPN and SVGIG (reference sequence). The CDR3 sequence is 16 residues long. Trimming shortened V by 2 bases and J by 4 bases, and 17 bases separated the two germline ends. The table came from immunoSEQ multiplex PCR; TCRdb's copy has only in-frame clones and leaves some out. The sample lists around 120,000 clones; about 92% were seen once. This sample is drawn from a study of T cell responses to AZD1222 COVID-19 vaccine. General study findings and limits: Targets within unmutated variant regions were reportedly found for nearly half of spike-specific TCRs. Spike-wide vaccine-associated CD4 TCRs dominated at 160-218 and 743-854.

The receptor's source is an adult who received the AZD1222 COVID-19 vaccine. J is TRBJ2-2 and V is TRBV30, with D tentatively TRBD2 (6 bases). Sequences were derived from peripheral blood, sampled 28 days after the second AZD1222 dose. DNA for the CDR3: TGTGCCTGGAGTCCGGACTACCCCCAGGGCACCGGGGAGCTGTTTTTT. Its protein is CAWSPDYPQGTGELFF. The full variable domain, completed using reference TRBV30 and TRBJ2-2, is SQTIHQWPATLVQPVGSPLSLECTVEGTSNPNLYWYRQAAGRGLQLLFYSVGIGQISSEVPQNLSASRPQDRQFILSSKKLLLSDSGFYLCAWSPDYPQGTGELFFGEGSRLTVL.